The clone carrying this TCR beta chain was seen a few times. Its target is not known. The data stem from a study of cytomegalovirus exposure and HLA in healthy donors. The PCR employed 60 Vbeta primers together with 13 Jbeta primers. Only in-frame clones appear in the TCRdb table, and some are missing; sequencing was by immunoSEQ multiplex PCR. The sample has some 150,000 clones; about 80% are singletons. Study-wide results and caveats: The study recorded around 160 TCR beta chains that were cytomegalovirus-associated.

J lost 3 bases, V lost 3 bases, and 4 bases had no gene match. CDR1 LNHDA and CDR2 SQIVND come from the germline V gene (reference sequence). The CDR3 totals 15 residues. The specimen sequenced was PBMCs. The clonotype comes from a man aged 18 to 29 in good health and CMV-seropositive. The chain combines TRBV19 with TRBJ2-1; 8 bases map to TRBD1. The CDR3 nucleotides read TGTGCCAGTAGTATTACGACAGGGGTCTACAATGAGCAGTTCTTC. Its translation is CASSITTGVYNEQFF.